This TCR beta chain was sequenced during a study of blood T cell repertoires in COVID-19. Study in general: Samples representing acute and convalescent COVID-19 were sourced from the United States, Italy and Spain.

The germline V gene encodes CDR1 SQVTM and CDR2 ANQGSEA. There are 11 residues in the CDR3. V lost 6 bases and J lost 8, with 13 bases in between. Method: immunoSEQ multiplex PCR; TCRdb's copy keeps in-frame clones and lacks some. The sample lists 200,000 to 250,000 clones, over 75% seen once, with 1.5% to 2% in the top ten. The material sequenced was peripheral blood. The TCR comes from a man aged 25 to 40 who had recovered from COVID-19. The chain uses TRBV29-1 and TRBJ1-2, with D perhaps TRBD1 (6 bases). The CDR3 sequence is CSVDSGLGYTF. CDR3 DNA sequence: TGCAGCGTGGACAGCGGTTTGGGCTACACCTTC.